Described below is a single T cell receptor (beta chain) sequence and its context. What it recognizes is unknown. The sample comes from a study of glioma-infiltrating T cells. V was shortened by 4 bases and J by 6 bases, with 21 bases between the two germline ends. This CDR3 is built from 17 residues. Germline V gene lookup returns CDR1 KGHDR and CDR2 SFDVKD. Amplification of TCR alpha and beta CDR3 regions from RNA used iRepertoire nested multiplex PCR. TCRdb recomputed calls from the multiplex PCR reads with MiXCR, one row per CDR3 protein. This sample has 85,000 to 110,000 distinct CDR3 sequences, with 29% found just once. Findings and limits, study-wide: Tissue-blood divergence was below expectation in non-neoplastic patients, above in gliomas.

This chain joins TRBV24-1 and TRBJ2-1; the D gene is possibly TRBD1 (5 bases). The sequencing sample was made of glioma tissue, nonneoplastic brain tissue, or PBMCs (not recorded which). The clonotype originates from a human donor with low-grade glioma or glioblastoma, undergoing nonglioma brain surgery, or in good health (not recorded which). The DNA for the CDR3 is TGTGCCACCAGTGACTCAGGCCACGGACAAATGGGCAATGAGCAGTTCTTC. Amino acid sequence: CATSDSGHGQMGNEQFF.